A selection of T cell receptor beta chains follows, all from one sample in a study of OX40 agonist ivuxolimab in advanced cancers. The table came from immunoSEQ multiplex PCR; TCRdb's copy has only in-frame clones and leaves some out. The sample holds 20,000 to 25,000 clones, approximately 91% seen once. The material was CD4+ or CD8+ T cells sorted from blood, obtained in a trial of the OX40 agonist ivuxolimab. The receptors were gathered from an adult with an advanced solid tumor such as melanoma, head and neck, liver or kidney cancer. Each CDR3 is given with its conserved first and last residue. A D gene is named only where the DNA matches it firmly. Clone size is given for some rows only: seen once, a few or many times, or a class if the clone is expanded.

CDR3 protein: CSVESGTSGSFYEQYF; CDR3 DNA: TGCAGCGTTGAAAGCGGGACTAGCGGGAGTTTCTACGAGCAGTACTTC; clone size: .; J gene: TRBJ2-7; V gene: TRBV29-1; D gene: TRBD2
CDR3 protein: CASSVLGAKGDIQYF; CDR3 DNA: TGTGCCAGCAGCGTGCTGGGGGCAAAAGGAGACATTCAGTACTTC; clone size: .; J gene: TRBJ2-4; V gene: TRBV9; D gene: .
CDR3 protein: CASSLNRVLDTEAFF; CDR3 DNA: TGTGCCAGCAGCTTGAACAGGGTCTTAGACACTGAAGCTTTCTTT; clone size: .; J gene: TRBJ1-1; V gene: TRBV7-2; D gene: .
CDR3 protein: CASSYRTSGSGDEQFF; CDR3 DNA: TGTGCCAGCAGCTACCGGACTAGCGGTAGTGGCGATGAGCAGTTCTTC; clone size: .; J gene: TRBJ2-1; V gene: TRBV7-8; D gene: TRBD2
CDR3 protein: CASSFRGYGNTIYF; CDR3 DNA: TGTGCCAGCAGCTTCAGGGGGTATGGAAACACCATATATTTT; clone size: few; J gene: TRBJ1-3; V gene: TRBV5-8; D gene: TRBD1
CDR3 protein: CASSFGGNTEAFF; CDR3 DNA: TGTGCCAGCAGTTTTGGGGGGAACACTGAAGCTTTCTTT; clone size: .; J gene: TRBJ1-1; V gene: TRBV27; D gene: .
CDR3 protein: CASSSKTVYSYEQYF; CDR3 DNA: TGTGCCAGCAGCTCCAAGACTGTTTACTCCTACGAGCAGTACTTC; clone size: .; J gene: TRBJ2-7; V gene: TRBV13; D gene: .
CDR3 protein: CASSSGGGALFSYEQYF; CDR3 DNA: TGTGCCAGCAGCTCAGGGGGCGGGGCGCTCTTCTCCTACGAGCAGTACTTC; clone size: once; J gene: TRBJ2-7; V gene: TRBV7-9; D gene: TRBD1
CDR3 protein: CASLDVGARAGANVLTF; CDR3 DNA: TGCGCCAGCCTGGATGTCGGGGCGCGGGCTGGGGCCAACGTCCTGACTTTC; clone size: .; J gene: TRBJ2-6; V gene: TRBV10-2; D gene: .
CDR3 protein: CASSAGLAGGYEQYF; CDR3 DNA: TGTGCCAGTTCCGCCGGACTAGCGGGAGGCTACGAGCAGTACTTC; clone size: few; J gene: TRBJ2-7; V gene: TRBV19; D gene: TRBD2
CDR3 protein: CASSFEPAGEQYF; CDR3 DNA: TGTGCCAGCAGCTTCGAACCTGCCGGCGAGCAGTACTTC; clone size: .; J gene: TRBJ2-7; V gene: TRBV11-2; D gene: .
CDR3 protein: CASRSGHYEQYF; CDR3 DNA: TGTGCCAGCCGTAGCGGACACTACGAGCAGTACTTC; clone size: .; J gene: TRBJ2-7; V gene: TRBV6-6; D gene: .
CDR3 protein: CASSIRGWGSNGETQYF; CDR3 DNA: TGTGCCAGTAGTATAAGGGGCTGGGGCAGCAATGGCGAGACCCAGTACTTC; clone size: once; J gene: TRBJ2-5; V gene: TRBV19; D gene: .
CDR3 protein: CASRELGSYEQYF; CDR3 DNA: TGTGCCAGCAGAGAACTAGGTTCCTACGAGCAGTACTTC; clone size: .; J gene: TRBJ2-7; V gene: TRBV5-5; D gene: .
CDR3 protein: CARSLAGGYEQYF; CDR3 DNA: TGTGCCAGATCTCTAGCGGGAGGCTACGAGCAGTACTTC; clone size: .; J gene: TRBJ2-7; V gene: TRBV30; D gene: TRBD2
CDR3 protein: CASSSGTANTEAFF; CDR3 DNA: TGTGCCAGCAGCTCCGGGACAGCGAACACTGAAGCTTTCTTT; clone size: .; J gene: TRBJ1-1; V gene: TRBV7-8; D gene: TRBD1
CDR3 protein: CASSWTGGGTGELFF; CDR3 DNA: TGCGCCAGCAGCTGGACAGGGGGCGGCACCGGGGAGCTGTTTTTT; clone size: .; J gene: TRBJ2-2; V gene: TRBV5-1; D gene: TRBD1
CDR3 protein: CASSQEGKMNTEAFF; CDR3 DNA: TGCGCCAGCAGCCAAGAGGGGAAAATGAACACTGAAGCTTTCTTT; clone size: .; J gene: TRBJ1-1; V gene: TRBV4-3; D gene: .
CDR3 protein: CASSLWQGANEAFF; CDR3 DNA: TGTGCCAGCAGTTTGTGGCAGGGGGCCAATGAAGCTTTCTTT; clone size: once; J gene: TRBJ1-1; V gene: TRBV27; D gene: TRBD1
CDR3 protein: CASSTPGLAPTSSYNEQFF; CDR3 DNA: TGCGCCAGCAGTACGCCGGGACTAGCGCCGACGAGCTCCTACAATGAGCAGTTCTTC; clone size: .; J gene: TRBJ2-1; V gene: TRBV5-1; D gene: TRBD2
CDR3 protein: CASSPGLAGEDEQFF; CDR3 DNA: TGTGCCAGCAGTCCCGGACTAGCGGGAGAGGATGAGCAGTTCTTC; clone size: .; J gene: TRBJ2-1; V gene: TRBV28; D gene: TRBD2
CDR3 protein: CASSRGLAGVMAYEQYF; CDR3 DNA: TGTGCCAGCAGTCGGGGACTAGCGGGAGTAATGGCCTACGAGCAGTACTTC; clone size: .; J gene: TRBJ2-7; V gene: TRBV5-6; D gene: TRBD2
CDR3 protein: CASSITGGSPTDTQYF; CDR3 DNA: TGTGCCAGCAGCATAACCGGGGGCAGTCCCACAGATACGCAGTATTTT; clone size: .; J gene: TRBJ2-3; V gene: TRBV5-6; D gene: .
CDR3 protein: CASSGLAGGSNEQFF; CDR3 DNA: TGCGCCAGCAGCGGTTTGGCGGGAGGATCTAATGAGCAGTTCTTC; clone size: .; J gene: TRBJ2-1; V gene: TRBV4-3; D gene: TRBD2
CDR3 protein: CASSYRSTDTQYF; CDR3 DNA: TGTGCCAGCAGTTACCGGAGCACAGATACGCAGTATTTT; clone size: once; J gene: TRBJ2-3; V gene: TRBV6-5; D gene: .
CDR3 protein: CAWALGLAGQETQYF; CDR3 DNA: TGTGCCTGGGCCCTCGGACTAGCGGGGCAAGAGACCCAGTACTTC; clone size: .; J gene: TRBJ2-5; V gene: TRBV30; D gene: TRBD2
CDR3 protein: CASSLAYTGELFF; CDR3 DNA: TGTGCCAGCAGCTTAGCTTATACCGGGGAGCTGTTTTTT; clone size: once; J gene: TRBJ2-2; V gene: TRBV13; D gene: .
CDR3 protein: CASSVEDSGSFEQYF; CDR3 DNA: TGTGCCAGCAGCGTAGAGGATAGCGGGAGTTTCGAGCAGTACTTC; clone size: .; J gene: TRBJ2-7; V gene: TRBV9; D gene: TRBD2
CDR3 protein: CASSQGGASYEQYF; CDR3 DNA: TGTGCCAGCAGCCAAGGGGGCGCCTCCTACGAGCAGTACTTC; clone size: .; J gene: TRBJ2-7; V gene: TRBV16; D gene: .
CDR3 protein: CASAGTSGGFDTQYF; CDR3 DNA: TGTGCCAGCGCTGGGACTAGCGGGGGTTTTGATACGCAGTATTTT; clone size: once; J gene: TRBJ2-3; V gene: TRBV7-9; D gene: TRBD2
CDR3 protein: CASSRGLPGFNEKLFF; CDR3 DNA: TGTGCCAGCAGCCGGGGGCTACCGGGATTTAATGAAAAACTGTTTTTT; clone size: .; J gene: TRBJ1-4; V gene: TRBV11-3; D gene: .
CDR3 protein: CASRKMTSDRYEQYF; CDR3 DNA: TGTGCCAGCAGGAAAATGACTAGCGATCGTTACGAGCAGTACTTC; clone size: .; J gene: TRBJ2-7; V gene: TRBV2; D gene: TRBD2
CDR3 protein: CASRSGRPDKNIQYF; CDR3 DNA: TGTGCCAGCAGAAGCGGGAGGCCCGACAAAAACATTCAGTACTTC; clone size: once; J gene: TRBJ2-4; V gene: TRBV2; D gene: TRBD2
CDR3 protein: CASRALIVGQGFEAFF; CDR3 DNA: TGTGCCAGCAGAGCGCTGATCGTGGGACAGGGTTTTGAAGCTTTCTTT; clone size: .; J gene: TRBJ1-1; V gene: TRBV2; D gene: TRBD1
CDR3 protein: CACQDRVNTEAFF; CDR3 DNA: TGTGCCTGCCAAGACAGGGTGAACACTGAAGCTTTCTTT; clone size: medium-sized; J gene: TRBJ1-1; V gene: TRBV19; D gene: TRBD1